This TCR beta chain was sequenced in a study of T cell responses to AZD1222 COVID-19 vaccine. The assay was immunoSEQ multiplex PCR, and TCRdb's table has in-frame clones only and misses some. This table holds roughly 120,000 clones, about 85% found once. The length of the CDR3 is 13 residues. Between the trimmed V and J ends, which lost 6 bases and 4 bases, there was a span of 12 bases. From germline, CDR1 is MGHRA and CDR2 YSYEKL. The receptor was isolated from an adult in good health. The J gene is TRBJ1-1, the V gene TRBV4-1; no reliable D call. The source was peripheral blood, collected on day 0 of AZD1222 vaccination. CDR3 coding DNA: TGCGCCAGCAGTCAGCCTGGGTCCACTGAAGCTTTCTTT. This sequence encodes CASSQPGSTEAFF.